A selection of T cell receptor beta chains follows, all from one sample in a study of blood T cell repertoires in COVID-19. Profiling relied on immunoSEQ multiplex PCR, and the TCRdb table lists in-frame clones only, not all of them. Of about 200,000 clones listed, less than 90% were seen once; the top ten hold around 21%. The sequencing input was peripheral blood. These receptors all come from a human donor in a cohort sampled during active COVID-19. CDR3s include the opening cysteine and the closing phenylalanine or tryptophan. D genes are given only for firm matches. Clone size is given for some rows only: seen once, a few or many times, or a class if the clone is expanded.

>TRBD1|TRBJ2-7|TRBV13|.
TGTGCCAGCAGCCGGTCTCAGGGGGTAAGCTCCTACGAGCAGTACTTC
CASSRSQGVSSYEQYF
>TRBD2|TRBJ2-5|TRBV27|few
TGTGCCAGCAGTCCCAGAGGGCCTAGCGGGAGGGCCCAAGAGACCCAGTACTTC
CASSPRGPSGRAQETQYF
>.|TRBJ2-5|TRBV7-9|.
TGTGCCAGCAGCTCCAGAGGGACACTCCAAGAGACCCAGTACTTC
CASSSRGTLQETQYF
>.|TRBJ2-2|TRBV19|.
TGTGCCAGTAGCAAAGGACGGCAAGGGGCCGGGGAGCTGTTTTTT
CASSKGRQGAGELFF
>TRBD1|TRBJ1-2|TRBV6-5|.
TGTGCCAGCAGTTACGGGGCAGGGGGCTTTCATGGCTACACCTTC
CASSYGAGGFHGYTF
>.|TRBJ2-2|TRBV15|.
TGTGCCACCAGCCGCCAGGATCGGGAGCTGTTTTTT
CATSRQDRELFF
>TRBD1|TRBJ2-3|TRBV2|few
TGTGCCAGCACGGGACAGGGGAGGTCAGATACGCAGTATTTT
CASTGQGRSDTQYF
>.|TRBJ2-1|TRBV14|.
TGTGCCAGCAGCCTCATGATAGTAAATGAGCAGTTCTTC
CASSLMIVNEQFF
>TRBD1|TRBJ2-6|TRBV5-1|.
TGCGCCAGCAGCTTGGCCGGGACAGGGGGGGCCAACGTCCTGACTTTC
CASSLAGTGGANVLTF
>TRBD2|TRBJ2-5|TRBV11-2|.
TGTGCCAGCAGCTCTCCGGGACTAGCGGGAGGAGGCGTGGAGACCCAGTACTTC
CASSSPGLAGGGVETQYF
>TRBD1|TRBJ1-2|TRBV19|.
TGTGCCAGTAGAATTCGGACAGGGGGCGGCTATGGCTACACCTTC
CASRIRTGGGYGYTF
>.|TRBJ1-2|TRBV7-8|.
TGTGCCAGCAGCTTAGCGCGGGATGGCTACACCTTC
CASSLARDGYTF
>.|TRBJ1-4|TRBV9|.
TGTGCCAGCAGCAGTCTTTCGGGGGATGGTGAAAAACTGTTTTTT
CASSSLSGDGEKLFF
>.|TRBJ1-5|TRBV6-1|few
TGTGCCAGCAGTGAGTGGGGAGGGGGTCAGCCCCAGCATTTT
CASSEWGGGQPQHF
>.|TRBJ2-7|TRBV5-4|.
TGTGCCAGCAGCTTGTATATGTCCTACGAGCAGTACTTC
CASSLYMSYEQYF
>.|TRBJ2-2|TRBV7-5|.
TGTGTCAGAAGCGTATCGGGAGACGAGAACACCGGGGAGCTGTTTTTT
CVRSVSGDENTGELFF
>.|TRBJ1-1|TRBV5-5|.
TGTGCCAGCAGCTCTCTAGGACAGAGGAACACTGAAGCTTTCTTT
CASSSLGQRNTEAFF
>TRBD1|TRBJ2-7|TRBV3-1/TRBV3-2|.
TGTGCCAGCAGCCAGGGCCAGGGGGCGGACGAGCAGTACTTC
CASSQGQGADEQYF
>.|TRBJ1-5|TRBV24-1|.
TGTGCCACCAGTGATTCCCTCAATCAGCCCCAGCATTTT
CATSDSLNQPQHF
>.|TRBJ2-5|TRBV19|.
TGTGCCAGTAGTATAAAGGGAGTCGAGACCCAGTACTTC
CASSIKGVETQYF
>.|TRBJ1-1|TRBV27|.
TGTGCCAGCAGTTTTCACCGCCCGGGGGGCCTGAACACTGAAGCTTTCTTT
CASSFHRPGGLNTEAFF
>.|TRBJ1-4|TRBV29-1|.
TGCAGCGTTGCACAGACTAATGAAAAACTGTTTTTT
CSVAQTNEKLFF
>TRBD1|TRBJ1-6|TRBV27|.
TGTGCCAGCAGTTTATCGGGGACAGTTTATAATTCACCCCTCCACTTT
CASSLSGTVYNSPLHF
>TRBD1|TRBJ2-5|TRBV3-1/TRBV3-2|.
TGTGCCAGCAGCCAAGTGTTAGGGACAGGGAGAGAGACCCAGTACTTC
CASSQVLGTGRETQYF
>.|TRBJ2-3|TRBV29-1|.
TGCAGCGTTACAGGGGAGGACACAGATACGCAGTATTTT
CSVTGEDTDTQYF
>.|TRBJ2-5|TRBV29-1|.
TGCAGCGTTGAAGGCAGGGACTACCAAGAGACCCAGTACTTC
CSVEGRDYQETQYF
>.|TRBJ1-1|TRBV4-1|.
TGCGCCAGCAGCCACAGTCATTACACTGAAGCTTTCTTT
CASSHSHYTEAFF
>.|TRBJ1-4|TRBV30|.
TGTGCCTGGAGTGTAGTATACGGAAAACTGTTTTTT
CAWSVVYGKLFF
>.|TRBJ2-1|TRBV2|.
TGTGCCAGCAGTGAGCCCCAAGGAGAGGCGAAAGCCTTGGAGCAGTTCTTC
CASSEPQGEAKALEQFF
>.|TRBJ1-2|TRBV20-1|.
TGCAGTGCTAGTGAGCAGGCGGGGGATGGCTACACCTTC
CSASEQAGDGYTF
>TRBD2|TRBJ2-3|TRBV4-1|.
TGCGCCAGCAGCCAAGATTGGTCGGCGGGAGCTTCAGATACGCAGTATTTT
CASSQDWSAGASDTQYF
>.|TRBJ1-2|TRBV4-2|once
TGTGCCAGCAGCCAAGATCAGGTTTCTTATGGCTACACCTTC
CASSQDQVSYGYTF
>.|TRBJ2-7|TRBV5-4|.
TGTGCCAGCAGCTGGGGAGCCGAGCAGTACTTC
CASSWGAEQYF
>.|TRBJ2-2|TRBV9|.
TGTGCCAGCAGCCGGAACAGGGCGCGAGGCCCCGGGGAGCTGTTTTTT
CASSRNRARGPGELFF
>TRBD2|TRBJ2-3|TRBV5-1|few
TGCGCCAGCGGACCGACTAGCGGGGTCACAGATACGCAGTATTTT
CASGPTSGVTDTQYF
>.|TRBJ1-1|TRBV6-5|.
TGTGCCAGCAGTTTCATGGGCTCCAGCGGGACTGAAGCTTTCTTT
CASSFMGSSGTEAFF
>TRBD1|TRBJ1-5|TRBV15|.
TGTGCCACCAGCAACCAGGGGGTGAATCAGCCCCAGCATTTT
CATSNQGVNQPQHF
>.|TRBJ1-6|TRBV30|.
TGTGCCTGGAGTGACACAGGGTATAATTCACCCCTCCACTTT
CAWSDTGYNSPLHF
>TRBD2|TRBJ2-1|TRBV6-5|.
TGTGCCAGCGGCAGACTAGCGGGACTGAATGAGCAGTTCTTC
CASGRLAGLNEQFF
>.|TRBJ2-3|TRBV5-8|.
TGTGCCAGCAGCTTGGTCCGTTCGGTAGATACGCAGTATTTT
CASSLVRSVDTQYF
>TRBD1|TRBJ1-5|TRBV5-1|.
TGCGCCAGCAGCTTGGGGACAGGGGGCCTTCAGCCCCAGCATTTT
CASSLGTGGLQPQHF
>.|TRBJ2-1|TRBV3-1/TRBV3-2|.
TGTGCCAGCAGCCGCACCCGGGTTGAGCAGTTCTTC
CASSRTRVEQFF
>TRBD1|TRBJ2-7|TRBV14|.
TGTGCCAGCAGCCGCCGGGACAGGGGCTTCGAGCAGTACTTC
CASSRRDRGFEQYF
>.|TRBJ2-5|TRBV20-1|.
TGCAGTGCTAGTTTTGGCACCCAAGAGACCCAGTACTTC
CSASFGTQETQYF
>.|TRBJ1-5|TRBV3-1/TRBV3-2|.
TGTGCCAGCAGCCAAGGCGACGACACCCCCCAGCATTTT
CASSQGDDTPQHF
>.|TRBJ2-1|TRBV11-1|.
TGTGCCAGCAGCCAAAGCCCCGACAATGAGCAGTTCTTC
CASSQSPDNEQFF
>.|TRBJ2-2|TRBV19|.
TGTGCCAGTACCCTACAGGCAGCCTCGAACACCGGGGAGCTGTTTTTT
CASTLQAASNTGELFF
>.|TRBJ2-5|TRBV6-4|.
TGTGCCAGCAGTGATTGGTACAGGGCTAGCCAAGAGACCCAGTACTTC
CASSDWYRASQETQYF